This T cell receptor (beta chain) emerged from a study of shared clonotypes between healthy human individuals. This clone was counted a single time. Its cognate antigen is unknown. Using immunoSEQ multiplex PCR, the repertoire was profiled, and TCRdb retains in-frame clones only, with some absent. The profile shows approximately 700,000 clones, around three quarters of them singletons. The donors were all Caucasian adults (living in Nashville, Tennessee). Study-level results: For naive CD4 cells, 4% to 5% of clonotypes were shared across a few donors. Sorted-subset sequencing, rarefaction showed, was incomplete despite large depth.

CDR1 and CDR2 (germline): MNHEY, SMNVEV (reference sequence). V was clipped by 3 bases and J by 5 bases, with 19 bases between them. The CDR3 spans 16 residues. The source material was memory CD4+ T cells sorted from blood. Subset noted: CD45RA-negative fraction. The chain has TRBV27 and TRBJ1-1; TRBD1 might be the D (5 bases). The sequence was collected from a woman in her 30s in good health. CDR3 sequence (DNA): TGTGCCAGCAGTTTTTTGAGTTCTGGGGGGAGGACTGAAGCTTTCTTT. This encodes CASSFLSSGGRTEAFF.